This note documents a single T cell receptor beta chain sequence. These data originate in a study of T cell clones after liver transplantation. The overall study: Blood was drawn pre-transplant, before withdrawal, and after full or failed withdrawal.

Sequenced by immunoSEQ multiplex PCR; TCRdb stores in-frame clones only, minus some. The sample lists roughly 23,000 clones; approximately 95% were seen once. The CDR3 runs 11 residues. Deletions cut 5 bases from V and 7 bases from J, with 8 bases between. CDR1 and CDR2 (germline): MDHEN, SYDVKM. The J gene is TRBJ2-5, the V gene TRBV28; the D is unclear. This TCR came from a human patient who received a liver transplant. The graft donor may have given rise to some T cells. Sequencing used CD8+ T cells from blood, obtained around 25 months after liver transplant. The CDR3 loop is CASSTKRTQYF. In DNA, the CDR3 is TGTGCCAGCAGTACCAAACGGACCCAGTACTTC.